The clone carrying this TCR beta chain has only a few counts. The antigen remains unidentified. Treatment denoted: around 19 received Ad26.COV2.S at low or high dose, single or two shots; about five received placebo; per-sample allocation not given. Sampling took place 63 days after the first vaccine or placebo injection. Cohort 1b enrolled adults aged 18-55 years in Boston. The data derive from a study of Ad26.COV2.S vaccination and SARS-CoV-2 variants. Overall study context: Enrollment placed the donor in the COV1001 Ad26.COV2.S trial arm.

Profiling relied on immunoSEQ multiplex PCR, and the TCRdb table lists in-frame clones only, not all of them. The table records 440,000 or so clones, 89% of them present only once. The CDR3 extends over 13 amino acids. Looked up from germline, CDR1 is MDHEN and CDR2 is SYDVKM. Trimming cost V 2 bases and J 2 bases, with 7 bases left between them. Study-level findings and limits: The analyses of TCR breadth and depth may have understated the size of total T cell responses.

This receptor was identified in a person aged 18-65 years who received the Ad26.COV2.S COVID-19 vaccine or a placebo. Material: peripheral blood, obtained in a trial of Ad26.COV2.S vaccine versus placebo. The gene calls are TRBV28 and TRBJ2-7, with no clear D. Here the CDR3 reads CASSLTTAYEQYF. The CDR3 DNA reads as TGTGCCAGCAGTTTAACCACCGCCTACGAGCAGTACTTC.